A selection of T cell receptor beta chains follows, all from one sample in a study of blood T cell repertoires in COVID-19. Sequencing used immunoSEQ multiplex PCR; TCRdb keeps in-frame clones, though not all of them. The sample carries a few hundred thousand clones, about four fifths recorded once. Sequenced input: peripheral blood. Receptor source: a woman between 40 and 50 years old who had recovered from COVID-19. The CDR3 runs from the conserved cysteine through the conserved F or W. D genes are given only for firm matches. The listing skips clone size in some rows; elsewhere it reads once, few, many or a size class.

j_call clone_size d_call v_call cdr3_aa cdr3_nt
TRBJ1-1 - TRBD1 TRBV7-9 CASSLAPGGNTEAFF TGTGCCAGCAGCTTAGCACCAGGGGGGAACACTGAAGCTTTCTTT
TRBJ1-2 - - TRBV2 CASQEHQANYGYTF TGTGCCAGCCAAGAACACCAGGCGAACTATGGCTACACCTTC
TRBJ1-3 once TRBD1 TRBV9 CASSVAFDRGLDF TGTGCCAGCAGCGTAGCTTTCGACAGGGGGCTGGATTTT
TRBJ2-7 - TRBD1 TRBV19 CASSIRDRGTYEQYF TGTGCCAGTAGTATCAGGGACAGGGGCACCTACGAGCAGTACTTC
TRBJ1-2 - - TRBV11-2 CASSLAPGLNYGYTF TGTGCCAGCAGCTTAGCCCCAGGGTTGAACTATGGCTACACCTTC
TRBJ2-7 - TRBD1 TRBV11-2 CASSSGTEVREQYF TGTGCCAGCAGCTCAGGGACAGAAGTACGGGAGCAGTACTTC
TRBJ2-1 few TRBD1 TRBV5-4 CASSRDRESEQFF TGTGCCAGCAGCCGCGACAGGGAGAGCGAGCAGTTCTTC
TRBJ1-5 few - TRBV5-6 CASSLREGAYSNQPQHF TGTGCCAGCAGCCTGAGGGAGGGAGCCTATAGCAATCAGCCCCAGCATTTT
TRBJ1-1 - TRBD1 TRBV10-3 CAISLDREGTEAFF TGTGCCATCAGCCTGGACAGGGAGGGCACTGAAGCTTTCTTT
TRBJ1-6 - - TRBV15 CATSSALALNSPLHF TGTGCCACCAGCAGCGCTTTGGCCCTTAATTCACCCCTCCACTTT
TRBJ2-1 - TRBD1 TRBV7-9 CASSLVTGKVSYNEQFF TGTGCCAGCAGCTTAGTGACAGGGAAAGTATCCTACAATGAGCAGTTCTTC
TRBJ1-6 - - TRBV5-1 CASSLNGRPPLHF TGCGCCAGCAGCTTAAATGGCCGCCCACCCCTCCACTTT
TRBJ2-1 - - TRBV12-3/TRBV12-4 CASSITGSEQFF TGTGCCAGCAGTATAACAGGGAGTGAGCAGTTCTTC
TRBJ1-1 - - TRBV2 CASVAMNTEAFF TGTGCCAGCGTCGCGATGAACACTGAAGCTTTCTTT
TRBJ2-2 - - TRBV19 CASGTGRDTGELFF TGTGCCAGTGGAACAGGGCGGGACACCGGGGAGCTGTTTTTT
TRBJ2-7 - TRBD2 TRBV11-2 CASSPISGGEQYF TGTGCCAGCAGCCCAATATCGGGGGGCGAGCAGTACTTC
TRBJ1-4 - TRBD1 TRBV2 CASAPGQANEKLFF TGTGCCAGCGCCCCGGGACAGGCTAATGAAAAACTGTTTTTT
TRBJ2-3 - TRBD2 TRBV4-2 CASSQDPSGTTDTQYF TGTGCCAGCAGCCAAGATCCTAGCGGAACCACAGATACGCAGTATTTT
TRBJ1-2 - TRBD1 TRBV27 CASSSGTGARGYTF TGTGCCAGCAGTTCGGGGACAGGGGCTCGCGGCTACACCTTC
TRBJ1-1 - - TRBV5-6 CASSLGQYEAFF TGTGCCAGCAGCTTGGGACAGTATGAAGCTTTCTTT
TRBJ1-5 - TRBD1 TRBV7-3 CASSSGQGQPQHF TGTGCCAGCAGCTCAGGACAGGGGCAGCCCCAGCATTTT
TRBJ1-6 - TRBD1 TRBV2 CASSGTGGNYNSPLHF TGTGCCAGCAGTGGGACAGGAGGGAACTATAATTCACCCCTCCACTTT
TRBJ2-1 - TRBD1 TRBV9 CASSVAPWDRGYNEQFF TGTGCCAGCAGCGTAGCTCCCTGGGACAGGGGTTACAATGAGCAGTTCTTC
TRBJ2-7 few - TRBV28 CASSLVLGTGDYEQYF TGTGCCAGCAGTTTAGTACTCGGGACGGGAGACTACGAGCAGTACTTC
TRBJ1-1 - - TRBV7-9 CASSFRQNTEAFF TGTGCCAGCAGCTTTAGACAGAACACTGAAGCTTTCTTT
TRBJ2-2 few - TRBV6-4 CASSDAYRTNTGELFF TGTGCCAGCAGTGACGCGTACAGGACGAACACCGGGGAGCTGTTTTTT
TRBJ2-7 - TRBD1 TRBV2 CASSTGQPLTYEQYF TGTGCCAGCAGCACGGGACAGCCGCTGACCTACGAGCAGTACTTC